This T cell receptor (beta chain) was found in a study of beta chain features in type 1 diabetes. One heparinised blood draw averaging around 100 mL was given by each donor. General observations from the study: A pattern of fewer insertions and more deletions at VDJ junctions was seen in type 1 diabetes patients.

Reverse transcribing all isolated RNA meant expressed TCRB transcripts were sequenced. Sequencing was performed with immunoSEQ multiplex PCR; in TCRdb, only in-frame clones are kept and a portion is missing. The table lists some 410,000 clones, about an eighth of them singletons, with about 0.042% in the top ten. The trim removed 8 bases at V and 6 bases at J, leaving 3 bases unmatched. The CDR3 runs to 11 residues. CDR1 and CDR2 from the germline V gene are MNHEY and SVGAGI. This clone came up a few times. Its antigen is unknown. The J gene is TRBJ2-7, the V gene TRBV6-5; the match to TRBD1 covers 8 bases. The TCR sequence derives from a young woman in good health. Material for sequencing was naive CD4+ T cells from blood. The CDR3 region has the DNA TGTGCCAGCCAGGGGGCTGGCGAGCAGTACTTC. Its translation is CASQGAGEQYF.